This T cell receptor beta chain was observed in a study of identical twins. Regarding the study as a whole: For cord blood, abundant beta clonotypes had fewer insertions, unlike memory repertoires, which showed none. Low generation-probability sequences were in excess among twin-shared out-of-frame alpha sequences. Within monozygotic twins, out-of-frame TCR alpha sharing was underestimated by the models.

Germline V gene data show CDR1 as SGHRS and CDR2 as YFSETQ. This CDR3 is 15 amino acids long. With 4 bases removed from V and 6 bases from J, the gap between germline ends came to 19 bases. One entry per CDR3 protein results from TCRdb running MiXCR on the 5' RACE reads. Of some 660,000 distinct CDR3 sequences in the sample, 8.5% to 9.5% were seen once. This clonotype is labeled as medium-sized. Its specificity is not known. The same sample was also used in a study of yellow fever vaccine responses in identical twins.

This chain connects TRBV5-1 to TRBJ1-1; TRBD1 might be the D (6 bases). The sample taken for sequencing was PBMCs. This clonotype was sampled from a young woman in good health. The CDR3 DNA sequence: TGCGCCAGCAGCCCTCCGGACAGACCCCATTCTGAAGCTTTCTTT. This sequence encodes CASSPPDRPHSEAFF.